One and the same sample provided the 18 T cell receptor beta chains below, sequenced in a study of T-cell reconstitution after alpha-beta-depleted transplantation in children. During its preparation, the TCRbeta library received unique molecular identifiers. TCRdb re-called the PCR reads with MiXCR, one entry per CDR3 protein. Among over 450,000 distinct CDR3 sequences listed, 8% to 11% were seen once. Sequences were derived from PBMCs, sampled before TCRalphabeta/CD19-depleted stem cell transplant. Every receptor here comes from a child aged 2-15 years with inherited bone marrow failure, due to receive a stem cell transplant.

The chain employs TRBV25-1 and TRBJ1-1, with unresolved D. Trimming pared 5 bases from V and 3 bases from J, leaving 10 bases between. The CDR3 loop spans 13 amino acids. Per germline, CDR1 MGHDK and CDR2 SYGVNS. For the CDR3, the DNA is TGTGCCAGCAGTACATCGCCCGACACTGAAGCTTTCTTT. Encoded protein: CASSTSPDTEAFF. Full variable domain (remainder filled in from reference TRBV25-1 and TRBJ1-1): EADIYQTPRYLVIGTGKKITLECSQTMGHDKMYWYQQDPGMELHLIHYSYGVNSTEKGDLSSESTVSRIRTEHFPLTLESARPSHTSQYLCASSTSPDTEAFFGQGTRLTVV.

V usage is TRBV7-6 and J usage is TRBJ2-7; no definite D call. Germline lookup yields CDR1 SGHVS and CDR2 FNYEAQ. CDR3 length: 15 residues. V lost 0 bases, J lost 2 bases, and 11 bases lay in between. In DNA form, the CDR3 reads TGTGCCAGCAGCTTAGCGGAGAGCCTTCCCTACGAGCAGTACTTC. The encoded protein is CASSLAESLPYEQYF. Using reference TRBV7-6 and TRBJ2-7 for the parts outside the CDR3, the full variable domain is GAGVSQSPRYKVTKRGQDVALRCDPISGHVSLYWYRQALGQGPEFLTYFNYEAQQDKSGLPNDRFSAERPEGSISTLTIQRTEQRDSAMYRCASSLAESLPYEQYFGPGTRLTVT.

This clonotype has at least ten counts. This chain uses TRBV4-3 with TRBJ2-3, with TRBD2 matching 9 bases. The CDR3 is made up of 18 amino acids. The germline V gene encodes CDR1 LGHNA and CDR2 YSLEER. J was trimmed by 4 bases and V by 0 bases; bases with no gene match: 11. CDR3 coding DNA: TGCGCCAGCAGCCAAGAGGAGATGGTAGCGGGAGTACCAGATACGCAGTATTTT. Translated, it gives CASSQEEMVAGVPDTQYF.

This clonotype appeared a few times. This sequence joins TRBV6-9 and TRBJ2-1, with 7 bases aligning to TRBD2. J lost 3 bases, V lost 2 bases, and 4 bases had no gene match. This CDR3 is 15 amino acids long. The germline V gene encodes CDR1 MNHGY and CDR2 SVAAGI. DNA of the CDR3: TGTGCCAGCAGTTATGCTAGCGGATTCTACAATGAGCAGTTCTTC. This translates into CASSYASGFYNEQFF.

This clonotype was seen at least ten times. CDR3 sequence (DNA): TGCGCCAGCAGCCAAGATGGGAAGGGGGACAGTAAAGCTTTCTTT. Translating it yields CASSQDGKGDSKAFF. This chain connects TRBV4-1 to TRBJ1-1, with 7 bases aligning to TRBD1. CDR3 length: 15 amino acids. The V and J ends lost 0 bases and 9 bases, in that order; junction bases with no gene match: 10. Germline V gives CDR1 MGHRA, CDR2 YSYEKL.

This clonotype was recorded many times. The chain has TRBV7-2 and TRBJ2-4; TRBD1 is a possible D gene (5 bases). This CDR3 region has 15 residues. Deletions cut 5 bases from V and 2 bases from J, with 13 bases between. Germline assignment: CDR1 SGHTA and CDR2 FQGNSA. This CDR3 reads CASSQITGTKNIQYF. CDR3 nucleotides: TGTGCCAGCAGCCAAATCACAGGAACCAAAAACATTCAGTACTTC. The complete variable domain, with remaining parts taken from reference TRBV7-2 and TRBJ2-4, reads GAGVSQSPSNKVTEKGKDVELRCDPISGHTALYWYRQSLGQGLEFLIYFQGNSAPDKSGLPSDRFSAERTGGSVSTLTIQRTQQEDSAVYLCASSQITGTKNIQYFGAGTRLSVL.

The chain links TRBV7-2 to TRBJ2-7, with 7 bases fitting TRBD1. Germline-derived CDR1 and CDR2 are SGHTA and FQGNSA. The CDR3 spans 14 residues. With V trimmed by 5 bases and J by 2 bases, 6 bases remained unmatched. DNA of the CDR3: TGTGCCAGCAGCGGCTACAGGGGAACCTACGAGCAGTACTTC. Its protein product is CASSGYRGTYEQYF.

This clonotype was seen repeatedly, ten times or more. CDR3 region: CSVVKGGRVEAFF. CDR3 DNA sequence: TGCAGCGTTGTAAAGGGAGGGAGGGTTGAAGCTTTCTTT. This chain links TRBV29-1 with TRBJ1-1; no clear D gene. Trimming removed 4 bases from V and 7 bases from J, with 16 bases in between. The CDR3 runs to 13 residues. Germline values: CDR1 SQVTM, CDR2 ANQGSEA.

This clonotype showed up many times. The V call is TRBV4-1, the J call TRBJ2-3, with D perhaps matching TRBD2 (6 bases). V shed 0 bases and J shed 2 bases, with 24 bases lying between them. CDR1 and CDR2 (germline): MGHRA, YSYEKL. This CDR3 spans 20 amino acids. CDR3 amino acids: CASSQDLLIVRTTDTDTQYF. CDR3 nucleotides: TGCGCCAGCAGCCAAGATTTATTGATTGTAAGGACTACGGACACAGATACGCAGTATTTT.

This clonotype has at least ten counts. The chain recombines TRBV27 with TRBJ1-2; D remains ambiguous. From germline, CDR1 is MNHEY and CDR2 SMNVEV (reference sequence). With 6 bases removed from V and 7 bases from J, the gap between germline ends came to 21 bases. The CDR3 runs 15 residues. CDR3 protein: CASSLRSGQVPGYTF. The DNA for the CDR3 is TGTGCCAGCAGCCTTAGGAGCGGGCAGGTCCCTGGCTACACCTTC.

In this sample, this clonotype turned up many times. This chain connects TRBV29-1 to TRBJ2-5; possible D gene TRBD1, 5 bases. V was shortened by 4 bases and J by 7 bases, with 16 bases between the two germline ends. This CDR3 region has 13 residues. CDR1 is SQVTM and CDR2 is ANQGSEA in the germline V gene. CDR3 protein: CSVGTPIERTQYF. The CDR3 DNA reads TGCAGCGTTGGGACACCGATAGAAAGGACCCAGTACTTC.

This clonotype has ten or more counts. V gene TRBV7-2 combines with J gene TRBJ1-5; TRBD1 matches 10 bases. V lost 5 bases and J lost 1; bases outside the gene matches: 2. Germline V lookup: CDR1 SGHTA, CDR2 FQGNSA. The CDR3 consists of 15 residues. CDR3 protein: CASSRTGGSNQPQHF. DNA for the CDR3: TGTGCCAGCAGCCGGACAGGGGGGAGCAATCAGCCCCAGCATTTT.

This clonotype was seen more than once but under ten times. V gene TRBV11-2 combines with J gene TRBJ2-1; D gene uncertain. This CDR3 contains 11 residues. V lost 5 bases and J 9 bases, leaving 8 bases between the germline ends. CDR1 SGHAT and CDR2 FQNNGV come from the germline V gene. The CDR3 is CASSAEVEQFF. In DNA form, the CDR3 reads TGTGCCAGCAGCGCAGAGGTTGAGCAGTTCTTC.

This clonotype appeared a few times. The V and J genes are TRBV7-8 and TRBJ2-5; no firm D call. The length of the CDR3 is 13 residues. The V end was cut by 4 bases, the J end by 5 bases, with 11 bases between. Germline lookup yields CDR1 SGHVS and CDR2 FQNEAQ. CDR3 residues: CASSSLLFETQYF. The CDR3 nucleotides are TGTGCCAGCAGCTCCCTGCTGTTTGAGACCCAGTACTTC.

The rearrangement joins TRBV4-3 to TRBJ2-1; 8 bases align to TRBD2. Per the germline V gene, CDR1 is LGHNA and CDR2 is YSLEER. The CDR3 has 15 residues. V dropped 1 base and J dropped 8; count of bases not matched to a gene: 7. CDR3 protein: CASSQAAGGLDEQFF. Written as DNA, the CDR3 is TGCGCCAGCAGCCAAGCCGCGGGAGGTTTGGATGAGCAGTTCTTC.

This clonotype appeared many times. This rearrangement joins TRBV20-1 to TRBJ2-1, with 9 bases that match TRBD2. CDR3 length: 16 amino acids. Germline V gives CDR1 DFQATT, CDR2 SNEGSKA (reference sequence). V gave up 1 base and J gave up 5 bases; unmatched junction bases: 9. DNA for the CDR3: TGCAGTGCTAGAGGGAATAGCGGGAGTTTCCACAATGAGCAGTTCTTC. It yields the protein CSARGNSGSFHNEQFF.

This clonotype was seen at least ten times. This sequence joins TRBV7-9 and TRBJ1-4; D unclear. The germline CDR1 and CDR2 sequences are SEHNR and FQNEAQ (reference sequence). The V end was cut by 4 bases, the J end by 8 bases, with 8 bases between. The CDR3 contains 12 residues. The CDR3 protein is CASSSTVEKLFF. The DNA of the CDR3 is TGTGCCAGCAGCTCCACGGTCGAAAAACTGTTTTTT. Together with reference TRBV7-9 and TRBJ1-4, the CDR3 gives the full variable domain: DTGVSQNPRHKITKRGQNVTFRCDPISEHNRLYWYRQTLGQGPEFLTYFQNEAQLEKSRLLSDRFSAERPKGSFSTLEIQRTEQGDSAMYLCASSSTVEKLFFGSGTQLSVL.

This clonotype was found many times. CDR3 in amino acids: CATSRARAGELFF. Written as DNA, the CDR3 is TGTGCCACCAGCAGAGCCCGGGCCGGGGAGCTGTTTTTT. The J gene is TRBJ2-2, the V gene TRBV15; D gene unclear. Trimming removed 1 base from V and 6 bases from J, with 6 bases in between. This CDR3 region has 13 residues. Germline assignment: CDR1 LNHNV and CDR2 YYDKDF (reference sequence).